This passage covers 21 T cell receptor beta chains from one sample sequenced in a study of CD8 T cells in Susac syndrome. Reverse transcription of roughly 0.45 to 1 ug RNA was carried out with random hexamers. One entry per CDR3 protein results from TCRdb running MiXCR on the immunoSEQ multiplex PCR reads. Altogether around 190,000 distinct CDR3 sequences are present, 85% to 95% being singletons, with the ten largest covering approximately 0.1%. The sequenced sample consisted of CD4+ T cells from PBMCs. These receptors were collected from a human donor in good health.

The chain links TRBV3-1 to TRBJ2-6; either TRBD1 or TRBD2 may supply D (6 bases each). The germline V and J ends were trimmed by 3 bases and 0 bases, with 9 bases remaining between them. Germline CDR1 and CDR2: LGHDT and YNNKEL (reference sequence). The CDR3 runs 16 residues. The CDR3 DNA reads as TGTGCCAGCAGCCACGGAGGGGGCTCTGGGGCCAACGTCCTGACTTTC. Protein: CASSHGGGSGANVLTF.

The chain combines TRBV3-1 with TRBJ1-1, with D tentatively TRBD1 (5 bases). V was clipped by 5 bases and J by 0 bases, with 10 bases between them. This CDR3 is built from 14 residues. Germline lookup yields CDR1 LGHDT and CDR2 YNNKEL (reference sequence). CDR3 sequence: CASSASTVNTEAFF. CDR3 nucleotide sequence: TGTGCCAGCAGCGCCTCGACAGTGAACACTGAAGCTTTCTTT.

The J gene is TRBJ2-3, the V gene TRBV7-2; D call uncertain. The CDR3 length is 16 residues. V was shortened by 1 base and J by 0 bases, with 11 bases between the two germline ends. Germline V CDR1 and CDR2: SGHTA, FQGNSA. The CDR3 is CASSLDLSESTDTQYF. Written as DNA, the CDR3 is TGTGCCAGCAGCTTAGATCTCTCTGAGAGCACAGATACGCAGTATTTT. The full variable domain, with the rest looked up from reference TRBV7-2 and TRBJ2-3, is GAGVSQSPSNKVTEKGKDVELRCDPISGHTALYWYRQSLGQGLEFLIYFQGNSAPDKSGLPSDRFSAERTGGSVSTLTIQRTQQEDSAVYLCASSLDLSESTDTQYFGPGTRLTVL.

Only one count was recorded for this clonotype. This chain joins TRBV7-9 and TRBJ2-3; D call uncertain. Germline loops: CDR1 SEHNR, CDR2 FQNEAQ (reference sequence). Between the trimmed V and J ends, which lost 2 bases and 0 bases, there was a span of 12 bases. This CDR3 is built from 16 residues. This chain's CDR3 is CASSLLGKTSTDTQYF. DNA of the CDR3: TGTGCCAGCAGCTTACTGGGAAAAACTAGCACAGATACGCAGTATTTT.

This chain uses TRBV25-1 with TRBJ2-1; TRBD2 aligns across 13 bases. Germline CDR1 MGHDK, CDR2 SYGVNS. Trimming at V came to 4 bases and at J to 7 bases, leaving 4 bases not matched to a gene. The CDR3 sequence is 15 residues long. This chain's CDR3 is CASSVTSGGANEQFF. CDR3 DNA sequence: TGTGCCAGCAGTGTAACTAGCGGGGGGGCTAATGAGCAGTTCTTC.

This sequence joins TRBV3-1 and TRBJ2-7; 9 nucleotides match TRBD2. The CDR3 is 15 residues long. Trimming at V came to 3 bases and at J to 2 bases, leaving 5 bases not matched to a gene. Germline loops: CDR1 LGHDT, CDR2 YNNKEL (reference sequence). CDR3 sequence reads: CASSQGASGTYEQYV. The CDR3 DNA reads as TGTGCCAGCAGCCAGGGGGCTAGCGGGACCTACGAGCAGTACGTC.

The chain has TRBV25-1 and TRBJ1-2; 12 bases align to TRBD1. The germline V gene encodes CDR1 MGHDK and CDR2 SYGVNS. J gave up 5 bases and V 4 bases, and 11 bases lay outside the gene matches. This CDR3 has 17 residues. CDR3 DNA: TGTGCCAGCAGTGTATCTACCGGGACAGGGGGCAGGTATGGCTACACCTTC. Encoded protein: CASSVSTGTGGRYGYTF.

With regard to this clonotype: A junction end diverges from the germline sequence, so it may reflect a read error. CDR3 in DNA: TGCACCTGGGGAGTCTCTGGGGCCAACGTCCTGACTTTC. This encodes CTWGVSGANVLTF. This chain joins TRBV5-4 and TRBJ2-6; D is possibly TRBD2 (5 bases). This CDR3 region has 13 residues. CDR1 and CDR2 (germline): SGHNT, YYREEE (reference sequence).

This chain links TRBV5-1 with TRBJ2-5; 12 bases line up with TRBD2. Germline-derived CDR1 and CDR2 are SGHRS and YFSETQ. Unmatched junction bases numbered 7, after V lost 8 bases and J lost 5 bases. The CDR3 is made up of 14 amino acids. The CDR3 sequence is CASSSGGARETQYF. The CDR3 DNA reads as TGCGCCAGTTCTAGCGGGGGGGCCCGGGAGACCCAGTACTTC.

The chain employs TRBV4-1 and TRBJ2-5; 8 nucleotides align to TRBD2. Per germline, CDR1 MGHRA and CDR2 YSYEKL. This CDR3 has 16 residues. V was clipped by 4 bases and J by 5 bases; unmatched bases: 12. The CDR3: CASSLPGLAAAETQYF. In DNA form, the CDR3 reads TGCGCCAGCAGCCTCCCAGGACTAGCTGCTGCGGAGACCCAGTACTTC.

CDR3 sequence reads: CASSSAGLAYNEQFF. The CDR3 DNA reads TGTGCCAGCAGCTCAGCGGGACTAGCCTACAATGAGCAGTTCTTC. The V call is TRBV7-2, the J call TRBJ2-1, with 8 bases matching TRBD2. Germline lookup yields CDR1 SGHTA and CDR2 FQGNSA. J lost 2 bases, V lost 4 bases, and 4 bases had no gene match. CDR3 size: 15 residues.

The chain joins TRBV18 to TRBJ2-1; 7 bases fit TRBD2. Germline CDR1 is KGHSH and CDR2 is LQKENI. This CDR3 is 12 amino acids long. Trimming at V came to 6 bases and at J to 11 bases, leaving 7 bases not matched to a gene. CDR3 amino acids: CASSPISGQQFF. The CDR3 region has the DNA TGTGCCAGCTCGCCGATTAGCGGGCAGCAGTTCTTC. Filled out from reference TRBV18 and TRBJ2-1, the complete variable domain reads NAGVMQNPRHLVRRRGQEARLRCSPMKGHSHVYWYRQLPEEGLKFMVYLQKENIIDESGMPKERFSAEFPKEGPSILRIQQVVRGDSAAYFCASSPISGQQFFGPGTRLTVL.

V and J are TRBV7-3 and TRBJ2-5; 8 bases match TRBD1. V trimming: 3 bases; J trimming: 7 bases; junction bases outside the gene matches: 4. CDR1 SGHTA and CDR2 FQGTGA come from the germline V gene. This CDR3 has 13 residues. CDR3 sequence reads: CASSFRTGWTQYF. CDR3 DNA sequence: TGTGCCAGCAGCTTCCGGACAGGGTGGACCCAGTACTTC.

V is TRBV3-1 and J is TRBJ1-2, with no clear D. Trimming took off 2 bases at V and 3 bases at J, with 4 bases between the two ends. The CDR3 has 12 amino acids. Germline V gene sequence: CDR1 LGHDT, CDR2 YNNKEL (reference sequence). CDR3 bases: TGTGCCAGCAGCCAAAGGGACTATGGCTACACCTTC. Protein: CASSQRDYGYTF.

The chain couples TRBV29-1 to TRBJ1-2; D is unclear. The CDR3 consists of 13 residues. Trimming stripped 4 bases from V and 4 bases from J, with 13 bases between. The germline V gene encodes CDR1 SQVTM and CDR2 ANQGSEA. As DNA, the CDR3 is TGCAGCGTTGGAACAGAAACCAGCTATGGCTACACCTTC. Encoded protein: CSVGTETSYGYTF. The complete variable domain, with remaining parts taken from reference TRBV29-1 and TRBJ1-2, reads SAVISQKPSRDICQRGTSLTIQCQVDSQVTMMFWYRQQPGQSLTLIATANQGSEATYESGFVIDKFPISRPNLTFSTLTVSNMSPEDSSIYLCSVGTETSYGYTFGSGTRLTVV.

CDR3 sequence reads: CASSLGLAGMWDTQYF. The CDR3 DNA reads TGTGCCAGCAGTTTAGGACTAGCGGGGATGTGGGATACGCAGTATTTT. This chain uses TRBV27 with TRBJ2-3; TRBD2 matches at 12 bases. This CDR3 is 16 amino acids long. The ends lost 2 bases at V and 6 bases at J; junction bases unmatched: 6. In germline, CDR1 is MNHEY, CDR2 SMNVEV (reference sequence).

The gene calls are TRBV6-5 and TRBJ2-2; TRBD2 matches at 7 bases. The CDR3 is 15 amino acids. V shed 6 bases, J shed 3 bases, and the junction held 7 bases outside the gene matches. Per the germline V gene, CDR1 is MNHEY and CDR2 is SVGAGI. CDR3 amino acids: CASRSSLADTGELFF. In DNA form, the CDR3 reads TGTGCCAGCAGGTCGTCTCTAGCGGACACCGGGGAGCTGTTTTTT.

This chain uses TRBV5-1 with TRBJ2-7; the D gene is possibly TRBD1 (6 bases). The CDR3 is 15 residues long. The germline V gene encodes CDR1 SGHRS and CDR2 YFSETQ. The V gene lost 0 bases and the J gene lost 1 base, with 11 bases spanning the gap. The CDR3 DNA reads as TGCGCCAGCAGCTTGGGACAGGTGGGATCCTACGAGCAGTACGTC. Protein: CASSLGQVGSYEQYV.

The V call is TRBV21-1, the J call TRBJ2-7; the table assigns TRBD1, which was not confirmed against the DNA. TRBV21-1 is deemed a pseudogene. The length of the CDR3 is 13 residues. The CDR3 is CASSTGTAYEQYV. The DNA for the CDR3 is TGTGCCAGCAGCACCGGGACGGCCTACGAGCAGTACGTC.

This chain uses TRBV20-1 with TRBJ1-4; 7 bases line up with TRBD1. The V gene's germline CDR1 is DFQATT and CDR2 SNEGSKA (reference sequence). V lost 6 bases to trimming and J lost 10 bases; unmatched junction nucleotides: 5. The CDR3 covers 11 residues. The CDR3 loop reads CSAGTVAKLFF. DNA of the CDR3: TGCAGTGCAGGGACAGTCGCAAAACTGTTTTTT.

The chain joins TRBV19 to TRBJ2-1; no clear D. The CDR3 runs to 13 residues. Between the trimmed V and J ends, which lost 3 bases and 7 bases, there was a span of 10 bases. Germline V CDR1 and CDR2: LNHDA, SQIVND (reference sequence). The CDR3 region has the DNA TGTGCCAGTAGTATGAGTCTAGTAAATGAGCAGTTCTTC. Translating gives CASSMSLVNEQFF.